This T cell receptor (beta chain) was recovered during a study of shared clonotypes between healthy human individuals. Using immunoSEQ multiplex PCR, the repertoire was profiled, and TCRdb retains in-frame clones only, with some absent. The sample shows about 480,000 clones, roughly 78% of them seen only once. This clone has just one count. Its cognate antigen is unknown. CDR3 size: 16 residues. The germline V gene has CDR1 LGHNA and CDR2 YNFKEQ. Study-wide results and caveats: Represented genetic and exposure-history diversity was restricted by having few donors.

Sequences were obtained from PBMCs. The V call is TRBV4-2, the J call TRBJ2-5, with a weak D call TRBD2 (6 bases). The J call could be wrong; TRBJ2-7 is a better fit for the DNA end. The origin of this receptor is a middle-aged woman in good health. Some clones in this sample may be carry-over from other donors' samples. CDR3 bases: TGTGCCAGCAGCCAAGAATTTGGCGGGGCCTCCTACGAGCAGTACTTC. Its translation: CASSQEFGGASYEQYF.